A selection of T cell receptor beta chains follows, all from one sample in a study of T-cell memory formation after mild COVID-19. TCRdb re-called the 5' RACE reads with MiXCR, one entry per CDR3 protein. This repertoire shows some 450,000 distinct CDR3 sequences, roughly 18% found once; its top ten account for roughly 21%. The source material was PBMCs or a T cell subset sorted from them (not recorded which). These receptors all stem from a man between 18 and 35 years old who had mild COVID-19 (a few samples of this study predate the infection). Cell type and time point are not known. Both conserved end residues are part of each CDR3. Each record gives: D gene, clone size, V gene, CDR3 length, J gene, CDR3 protein, CDR3 DNA. The D gene is left open where the match is weak. Where a row states a size, it is once, few, many or the class of an expanded clone; other rows omit it.

d_call: NA; clone_size: few; v_call: TRBV7-9; cdr3_length: 12; j_call: TRBJ1-6; cdr3_aa: CASSNQESPLHF; cdr3_nt: TGTGCCAGCAGCAACCAGGAATCACCCCTCCACTTT
d_call: NA; clone_size: many; v_call: TRBV5-1; cdr3_length: 14; j_call: TRBJ2-3; cdr3_aa: CASSYGGPTDTQYF; cdr3_nt: TGCGCCAGCAGCTACGGGGGGCCCACAGATACGCAGTATTTT
d_call: NA; clone_size: NA; v_call: TRBV27; cdr3_length: 14; j_call: TRBJ1-5; cdr3_aa: CASSLEGPGQPQHF; cdr3_nt: TGTGCCAGCAGCCTCGAGGGTCCCGGTCAGCCCCAGCATTTT
d_call: NA; clone_size: NA; v_call: TRBV4-1; cdr3_length: 15; j_call: TRBJ2-3; cdr3_aa: CASRVVVGRTDTQYF; cdr3_nt: TGCGCCAGCAGGGTCGTCGTGGGCCGCACAGATACGCAGTATTTT
d_call: NA; clone_size: few; v_call: TRBV7-2; cdr3_length: 15; j_call: TRBJ1-6; cdr3_aa: CASSPFGGDNSPLHF; cdr3_nt: TGTGCCAGCAGCCCGTTCGGGGGGGATAATTCACCCCTCCACTTT
d_call: TRBD1; clone_size: few; v_call: TRBV4-3; cdr3_length: 15; j_call: TRBJ1-1; cdr3_aa: CASSQGTQGRDEAFF; cdr3_nt: TGCGCCAGCAGCCAGGGAACACAGGGGCGGGATGAAGCTTTCTTT
d_call: TRBD2; clone_size: NA; v_call: TRBV7-2; cdr3_length: 19; j_call: TRBJ2-1; cdr3_aa: CASSSPSGGAASSYNEQFF; cdr3_nt: TGTGCCAGCAGCTCTCCGAGCGGGGGGGCAGCCAGCTCCTACAATGAGCAGTTCTTC
d_call: NA; clone_size: NA; v_call: TRBV12-5; cdr3_length: 12; j_call: TRBJ2-3; cdr3_aa: CASGSEGDTQYF; cdr3_nt: TGTGCTAGTGGTTCCGAAGGAGATACGCAGTATTTT
d_call: NA; clone_size: NA; v_call: TRBV7-6; cdr3_length: 16; j_call: TRBJ1-5; cdr3_aa: CASSLGAGTSNQPQHF; cdr3_nt: TGTGCCAGCAGCTTAGGGGCAGGGACTAGCAATCAGCCCCAGCATTTT
d_call: NA; clone_size: NA; v_call: TRBV6-2/TRBV6-3; cdr3_length: 13; j_call: TRBJ2-7; cdr3_aa: CASSHPGAYEQYF; cdr3_nt: TGTGCCAGCAGTCACCCCGGGGCCTACGAGCAGTACTTC
d_call: NA; clone_size: NA; v_call: TRBV12-3/TRBV12-4; cdr3_length: 14; j_call: TRBJ2-2; cdr3_aa: CAITAGRRTGELFF; cdr3_nt: TGTGCCATCACCGCGGGGCGGCGAACCGGGGAGCTGTTTTTT
d_call: NA; clone_size: few; v_call: TRBV20-1; cdr3_length: 14; j_call: TRBJ1-4; cdr3_aa: CSASFRQGREKLFF; cdr3_nt: TGCAGTGCTAGCTTTCGGCAGGGACGGGAAAAACTGTTTTTT
d_call: NA; clone_size: few; v_call: TRBV18; cdr3_length: 16; j_call: TRBJ1-1; cdr3_aa: CASSPKLLTTLPEAFF; cdr3_nt: TGTGCCAGCTCACCGAAATTATTGACAACCCTCCCTGAAGCTTTCTTT
d_call: NA; clone_size: NA; v_call: TRBV20-1; cdr3_length: 15; j_call: TRBJ2-4; cdr3_aa: CSAEPPGAGKNIQYF; cdr3_nt: TGCAGTGCTGAACCTCCCGGGGCCGGCAAAAACATTCAGTACTTC
d_call: NA; clone_size: few; v_call: TRBV7-2; cdr3_length: 14; j_call: TRBJ2-5; cdr3_aa: CASSFLGNQETQYF; cdr3_nt: TGTGCCAGCAGCTTCTTAGGGAATCAAGAGACCCAGTACTTC
d_call: NA; clone_size: many; v_call: TRBV5-1; cdr3_length: 14; j_call: TRBJ2-3; cdr3_aa: CASSEKDSLDTQYF; cdr3_nt: TGCGCCAGCAGCGAGAAAGACTCCCTGGATACGCAGTATTTT
d_call: TRBD2; clone_size: NA; v_call: TRBV7-2; cdr3_length: 16; j_call: TRBJ2-1; cdr3_aa: CASSSRKAGSYNEQFF; cdr3_nt: TGTGCCAGCAGCTCACGGAAAGCGGGATCCTACAATGAGCAGTTCTTC